The subject of this entry is one T cell receptor beta chain. The data originate from a study of Ad26.COV2.S vaccination and SARS-CoV-2 variants. Study at large: Intramuscularly, Ad26.COV2.S was given either once or twice, 56 days apart.

Specified treatment: roughly 18 received Ad26.COV2.S at low or high dose, single or two shots; about 5 received placebo; per-sample allocation not given. Material that was analyzed had been drawn on day 63 after the first vaccine or placebo injection. Repertoires were generated with immunoSEQ multiplex PCR, while TCRdb's copy carries only in-frame clones and drops some. The sample holds 250,000 to 300,000 clones; 87% are singletons and the top ten take less than 3.5%. The CDR3 contains 15 residues. V dropped 6 bases and J dropped 4; count of bases not matched to a gene: 6. Germline V gene sequence: CDR1 ENHRY, CDR2 SYGVKD.

The chain couples TRBV10-3 to TRBJ2-1; TRBD2 aligns across 10 bases. The sequence was obtained from a person aged 18 to 65 who received the Ad26.COV2.S COVID-19 vaccine or a placebo. Sequenced here: peripheral blood, sampled in a trial of Ad26.COV2.S vaccine versus placebo. This CDR3 reads CAISPLAGLYNEQFF. CDR3 DNA: TGTGCCATCAGCCCACTAGCGGGGCTTTACAATGAGCAGTTCTTC.